Shown below are 29 T cell receptor beta chains from a single sample sequenced in a study of CD8+CD57+ T cells in acquired aplastic anemia. Genomic DNA, the template, was used for profiling of the TCR beta VDJ and CDR3. Using its own MiXCR run on the reads, TCRdb lists one record per CDR3 protein. Among 200,000 or so distinct CDR3 sequences listed, under 70% were seen once. The specimen sequenced was sorted CD4+, CD8+, or CD8+CD57+ T cells (not recorded which) from PBMCs. The receptors stem from a human donor with severe aplastic anemia or a healthy control (not recorded which).

This chain connects TRBV7-9 to TRBJ1-4, with D unclear. Germline V gene data show CDR1 as SEHNR and CDR2 as FQNEAQ (reference sequence). Between the trimmed V and J ends, which lost 5 bases and 7 bases, there was a span of 17 bases. This CDR3 has 15 amino acids. The CDR3 region has the DNA TGTGCCAGCAGCAATCGATACGAGGGAGGTGAAAAACTGTTTTTT. Translation gives CASSNRYEGGEKLFF.

The CDR3 sequence: CASSIQENYNYGYTF. CDR3 nucleotides: TGTGCCAGCAGCATACAGGAGAACTATAACTATGGCTACACCTTC. The chain links TRBV28 to TRBJ1-2, with D tentatively TRBD1 (5 bases). The V gene's germline CDR1 is MDHEN and CDR2 SYDVKM. The ends were cut back, 6 bases at V and 1 base at J, with 15 bases in the middle. CDR3 length equals 15 residues.

There are a few counts of this clonotype. The V and J genes are TRBV6-2 or TRBV6-3 and TRBJ2-1; tentative D call: TRBD2 (7 bases). V lost 2 bases and J 10 bases, leaving 21 bases between the germline ends. Germline lookup yields CDR1 MNHEY and CDR2 SVGEGT. The CDR3 has 16 residues. CDR3 protein: CASSYRAGARLDEQFF. As DNA, the CDR3 is TGTGCCAGCAGTTACCGGGCGGGGGCCCGCCTGGACGAGCAGTTCTTC.

This clonotype was detected a few times. The chain joins TRBV7-9 to TRBJ2-7, with D perhaps given as TRBD1 or TRBD2 (6 bases each). The V end was cut by 5 bases, the J end by 3 bases, with 14 bases between. The CDR3 runs to 14 residues. Germline CDR1 SEHNR, CDR2 FQNEAQ (reference sequence). This CDR3 is CASSQLGGGYEQYF. The CDR3 DNA is TGTGCCAGCAGCCAACTAGGAGGGGGCTACGAGCAGTACTTC.

This rearrangement joins TRBV2 to TRBJ2-4; no definite D call. Germline assignment: CDR1 SNHLY and CDR2 FYNNEI. Trimming pared 7 bases from V and 6 bases from J, leaving 13 bases between. The CDR3 runs to 13 residues. Written as DNA, the CDR3 is TGTGCCAGCAAGGACGGGCTGGGAAACATTCAGTACTTC. Amino acids: CASKDGLGNIQYF.

This clonotype was recorded only once. V usage is TRBV6-5 and J usage is TRBJ2-7, with D possibly matching TRBD2 (6 bases). This CDR3 is built from 13 residues. V lost 8 bases and J lost 5, with 16 bases in between. Germline assignment: CDR1 MNHEY and CDR2 SVGAGI. CDR3: CASSGGAENEQYF. As DNA, the CDR3 is TGTGCCAGCTCAGGAGGGGCCGAGAACGAGCAGTACTTC.

There are many counts of this clonotype. The chain has TRBV5-8 and TRBJ2-7, with D perhaps given as TRBD1 or TRBD2 (6 bases each). The V end was cut by 6 bases, the J end by 6 bases, with 16 bases between. Germline V gives CDR1 SGHTS, CDR2 YDEGEE. This CDR3 contains 13 residues. The CDR3 DNA reads TGTGCCAGCACCTTCGGTGGGGGGCTCGAGCAGTACTTC. This translates into CASTFGGGLEQYF.

The V and J genes are TRBV25-1 and TRBJ2-3; TRBD1 is a possible D gene (6 bases). The V gene's germline CDR1 is MGHDK and CDR2 SYGVNS. Trimming pared 3 bases from V and 2 bases from J, leaving 15 bases between. The CDR3 consists of 16 residues. In nucleotides, the CDR3 is TGTGCCAGCAGTGACTTTTGGGGGCCGTTCACAGATACGCAGTATTTT. This encodes CASSDFWGPFTDTQYF.

The chain uses TRBV2 and TRBJ1-4; the match to TRBD1 covers 7 bases. The CDR3 consists of 15 residues. Germline CDR1 is SNHLY and CDR2 is FYNNEI. J gave up 8 bases and V 7 bases, and 13 bases lay outside the gene matches. The CDR3 DNA sequence: TGTGCCAGCAACCCGAATCCAGGGGGACAGGAAAAACTGTTTTTT. It codes for CASNPNPGGQEKLFF.

This clonotype came up many times. V gene TRBV25-1 combines with J gene TRBJ1-4; D not certain. CDR1 and CDR2 (germline): MGHDK, SYGVNS. This CDR3 region has 17 residues. V was clipped by 6 bases and J by 3 bases, with 20 bases between them. The CDR3 DNA sequence: TGTGCCAGCAGGCCCCCGGCAGGATCATGGGCTAATGAAAAACTGTTTTTT. It specifies CASRPPAGSWANEKLFF.

The V and J genes are TRBV29-1 and TRBJ2-5, with 9 positions matching TRBD1. CDR1 and CDR2 from the germline V gene are SQVTM and ANQGSEA. This CDR3 is built from 12 residues. Trimming at V came to 8 bases and at J to 2 bases, leaving 3 bases not matched to a gene. The CDR3: CSSGTGQETQYF. The CDR3 DNA follows: TGCAGCTCGGGGACAGGGCAAGAGACCCAGTACTTC.

Turning to this clonotype: An end of the junction differs from the germline gene, which may be a read error. The J gene is TRBJ1-1, the V gene TRBV19; 8 nucleotides align to TRBD1. CDR1 and CDR2 from the germline V gene are LNHDA and SQIVND (reference sequence). The CDR3 runs 15 residues. As DNA, the CDR3 is TGTGCCAGTAGTCTCGGACAGGGACTCGACACTGGAGCTTTCTTT. Residues: CASSLGQGLDTGAFF. Combining the CDR3 with reference TRBV19 and TRBJ1-1 gives the whole variable domain DGGITQSPKYLFRKEGQNVTLSCEQNLNHDAMYWYRQDPGQGLRLIYYSQIVNDFQKGDIAEGYSVSREKKESFPLTVTSAQKNPTAFYLCASSLGQGLDTGAFFGQGTRLTVV.

This sequence joins TRBV7-8 and TRBJ2-3; D may be TRBD1 or TRBD2 (6 bases each). V was cut by 1 base and J by 6 bases, with 17 bases left in between. Germline values: CDR1 SGHVS, CDR2 FQNEAQ. The CDR3 consists of 16 residues. The CDR3 is CASSLDLGGTMDTQYF. The CDR3 coding sequence is TGTGCCAGCAGCTTAGATTTAGGGGGGACCATGGATACGCAGTATTTT.

The rearrangement uses TRBV10-1 and TRBJ1-6; D unclear. V lost 2 bases and J 8 bases, leaving 7 bases between the germline ends. The V gene's germline CDR1 is WNHNN and CDR2 SYGVQD (reference sequence). This CDR3 spans 13 amino acids. In nucleotides, the CDR3 is TGCGCCAGCAGTGAGATCGAGGATTCACCCCTCCACTTT. Amino acid sequence: CASSEIEDSPLHF.

The V and J genes are TRBV5-1 and TRBJ2-3, with 8 positions matching TRBD2. The CDR3 contains 14 residues. The germline gives CDR1 SGHRS, CDR2 YFSETQ. The J segment lost 8 bases and the V segment lost 4 bases, leaving 9 bases of the junction unmatched. CDR3 loop: CASSASGGPGTQYF. CDR3 DNA: TGCGCCAGCAGCGCCAGCGGGGGCCCAGGTACGCAGTATTTT.

At least ten counts were recorded for this clonotype. The gene calls are TRBV20-1 and TRBJ2-7; maybe TRBD1 (6 bases). Germline values: CDR1 DFQATT, CDR2 SNEGSKA (reference sequence). The CDR3 is made up of 13 amino acids. V lost 3 bases to trimming and J lost 1 base, with 10 bases between them. CDR3 sequence (DNA): TGCAGTGCTAGGGAGCAGGGGTCCTACGAGCAGTACTTC. Encoded protein: CSAREQGSYEQYF.

The genes are TRBV14 and TRBJ1-2; 9 positions agree with TRBD1. The J call may not be correct, given that the DNA end is closer to TRBJ2-7. The CDR3 has 13 amino acids. From germline, CDR1 is SGHDN and CDR2 FVKESK. The CDR3 DNA reads TGTGCCAGCAGCCGACAGGACAGGGGAAGACAGTACTTC. Its protein product is CASSRQDRGRQYF.

The chain joins TRBV20-1 to TRBJ2-2, with D perhaps matching TRBD1 or TRBD2 (5 bases each). This CDR3 is 14 amino acids long. The ends were cut back, 4 bases at V and 0 bases at J, with 9 bases in the middle. Germline CDR1 is DFQATT and CDR2 is SNEGSKA (reference sequence). CDR3 residues: CSATGTANTGELFF. The CDR3, as DNA: TGCAGTGCTACAGGGACCGCGAACACCGGGGAGCTGTTTTTT.

Of note for this clonotype: Germline and junction disagree at one end, which may indicate a read error. CDR3 region: CASSLLAGGSYNEQFF. The CDR3 DNA follows: TGCGCCAGCAGCCTATTAGCGGGTGGCTCCTACAATGAGCAGTTCTTC. The gene calls are TRBV7-9 and TRBJ2-1, with TRBD2 identical over 7 bases. From germline, CDR1 is SEHNR and CDR2 FQNEAQ (reference sequence). The CDR3 totals 16 residues. The full variable domain, in which reference TRBV7-9 and TRBJ2-1 provide the parts outside the CDR3, is DTGVSQNPRHKITKRGQNVTFRCDPISEHNRLYWYRQTLGQGPEFLTYFQNEAQLEKSRLLSDRFSAERPKGSFSTLEIQRTEQGDSAMYLCASSLLAGGSYNEQFFGPGTRLTVL.

This sequence joins TRBV7-2 and TRBJ2-3; perhaps TRBD2 as D (6 bases). The germline gives CDR1 SGHTA, CDR2 FQGNSA. The germline V and J ends were trimmed by 6 bases and 0 bases, with 31 bases remaining between them. CDR3 length equals 21 residues. CDR3 protein: CASSNKLLFRGRMTSTDTQYF. Here the CDR3 DNA reads TGTGCCAGCAGTAATAAGCTCCTATTCAGAGGGAGGATGACTAGCACAGATACGCAGTATTTT.

J is TRBJ2-2 and V is TRBV15; D not certain. Trimming left V 0 bases short and J 4 bases short, with 9 bases between. Germline CDR1 reads LNHNV; CDR2 reads YYDKDF (reference sequence). This CDR3 is 15 amino acids long. DNA of the CDR3: TGTGCCACCAGCAGAGATGTGTCCGCCACCGGGGAGCTGTTTTTT. It translates to CATSRDVSATGELFF.

This clonotype turned up a few times. This chain uses TRBV10-3 with TRBJ2-1; the D call may be TRBD1 or TRBD2 (5 bases each). V dropped 8 bases and J dropped 6 bases, with 11 bases sitting between them. Germline values: CDR1 ENHRY, CDR2 SYGVKD. The CDR3 runs 12 residues. The CDR3 here is CAIGGTGNEQFF. The DNA of the CDR3 is TGTGCCATCGGTGGGACGGGCAATGAGCAGTTCTTC.

This clonotype was seen ten or more times. The chain joins TRBV9 to TRBJ2-2, with a possible D match to TRBD2 (6 bases). The V end lost 5 bases, the J end lost 5 bases, and 28 bases lay between the germline ends. Per the germline V gene, CDR1 is SGDLS and CDR2 is YYNGEE. CDR3 size: 19 residues. CDR3 protein: CASSYRALAQVTETGELFF. CDR3 DNA sequence: TGTGCCAGCAGTTACCGGGCCCTAGCGCAGGTGACCGAAACCGGGGAGCTGTTTTTT.

The chain uses TRBV7-9 and TRBJ2-7; 8 nucleotides match TRBD1. The germline gives CDR1 SEHNR, CDR2 FQNEAQ (reference sequence). This CDR3 comprises 15 residues. Trimming took 8 bases from V and 3 from J; bases not matched to a gene: 12. For the CDR3, the DNA is TGTGCCAGCGGGACAGGACCCATGAGGGGCTACGAGCAGTACTTC. This sequence encodes CASGTGPMRGYEQYF.

This sequence joins TRBV7-2 and TRBJ2-3; 9 nucleotides match TRBD2. There are 17 residues in the CDR3. The V segment lost 5 bases and the J segment 6 bases; nucleotides outside the gene matches: 15. The V gene's germline CDR1 is SGHTA and CDR2 FQGNSA. CDR3 amino acids: CASSVGTSPTMWDTQYF. Here the CDR3 DNA reads TGTGCCAGCAGCGTCGGGACTAGCCCAACAATGTGGGATACGCAGTATTTT.

This clonotype was seen ten or more times. The gene calls are TRBV6-4 and TRBJ2-2; no definite D call. The CDR3 extends over 13 amino acids. Germline lookup yields CDR1 MRHNA and CDR2 SNTAGT. Trimming left V 2 bases short and J 0 bases short, with 1 base between. The CDR3 is CASSDPNTGELFF. The CDR3 DNA reads TGTGCCAGCAGTGACCCGAACACCGGGGAGCTGTTTTTT.

CDR3 loop: CASTTRNEQFF. In nucleotides, the CDR3 is TGTGCCAGTACTACGAGGAATGAGCAGTTCTTC. J is TRBJ2-1 and V is TRBV25-1, with D unresolved. Between the trimmed V and J ends, which lost 9 bases and 7 bases, there was a span of 10 bases. This CDR3 region has 11 residues. Germline lookup yields CDR1 MGHDK and CDR2 SYGVNS.

The V and J genes are TRBV9 and TRBJ1-6, with D perhaps TRBD1 (6 bases). The CDR3 is made up of 15 amino acids. Germline assignment: CDR1 SGDLS and CDR2 YYNGEE. Between the trimmed V and J ends, which lost 4 bases and 5 bases, there was a span of 13 bases. The CDR3: CASSQGGRNNSPLHF. The CDR3 DNA reads as TGTGCCAGCAGCCAAGGGGGTCGGAATAATTCACCCCTCCACTTT.

This clonotype appeared a few times. The junction shows a germline mismatch at one end, possibly a read error. This chain links TRBV6-6 with TRBJ1-1; the D is unclear. This CDR3 region has 13 residues. Germline V gene lookup returns CDR1 MNHNY and CDR2 SVGAGI (reference sequence). The CDR3 DNA sequence: TGTGCCAGCAGTTACCCTCCTCGAGTGAAGCTTACCTTT. Translated: CASSYPPRVKLTF.